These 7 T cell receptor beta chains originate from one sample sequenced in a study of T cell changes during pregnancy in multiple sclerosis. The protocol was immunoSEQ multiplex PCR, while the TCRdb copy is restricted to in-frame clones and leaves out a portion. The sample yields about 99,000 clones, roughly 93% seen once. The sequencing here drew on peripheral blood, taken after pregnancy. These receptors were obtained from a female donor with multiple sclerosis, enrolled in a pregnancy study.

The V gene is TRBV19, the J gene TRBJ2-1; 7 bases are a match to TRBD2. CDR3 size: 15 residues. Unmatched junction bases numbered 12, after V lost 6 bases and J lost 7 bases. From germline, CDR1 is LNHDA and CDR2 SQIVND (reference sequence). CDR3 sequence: CASSVKASGVNEQFF. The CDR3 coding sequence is TGTGCCAGTAGCGTGAAGGCTAGCGGAGTGAATGAGCAGTTCTTC.

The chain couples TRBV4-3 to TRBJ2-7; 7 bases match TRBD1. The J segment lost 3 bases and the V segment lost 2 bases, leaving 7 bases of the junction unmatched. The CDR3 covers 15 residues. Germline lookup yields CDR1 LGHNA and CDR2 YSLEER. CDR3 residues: CASSQLWTGYYEQYF. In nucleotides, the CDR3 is TGCGCCAGCAGCCAACTGTGGACAGGCTACTACGAGCAGTACTTC.

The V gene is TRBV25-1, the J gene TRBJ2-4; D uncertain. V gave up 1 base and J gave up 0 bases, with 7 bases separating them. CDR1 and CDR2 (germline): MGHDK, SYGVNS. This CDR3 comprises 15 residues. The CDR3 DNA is TGTGCCAGCAGTGAATCGGGTGTAGCCAAAAACATTCAGTACTTC. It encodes CASSESGVAKNIQYF.

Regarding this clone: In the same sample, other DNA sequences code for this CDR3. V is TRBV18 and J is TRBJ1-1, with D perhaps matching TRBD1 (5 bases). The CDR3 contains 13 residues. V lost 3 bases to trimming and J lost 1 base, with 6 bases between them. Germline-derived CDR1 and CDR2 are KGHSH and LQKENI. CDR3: CASSPQGNTEAFF. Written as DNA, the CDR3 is TGTGCCAGCTCACCTCAGGGGAACACTGAAGCTTTCTTT.

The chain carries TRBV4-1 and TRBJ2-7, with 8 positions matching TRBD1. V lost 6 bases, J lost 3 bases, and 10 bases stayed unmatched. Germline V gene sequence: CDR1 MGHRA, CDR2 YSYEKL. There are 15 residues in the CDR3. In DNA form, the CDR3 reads TGCGCCAGCAGTCCTATGACAGGGGCCAACTACGAGCAGTACTTC. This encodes CASSPMTGANYEQYF.

The CDR3 nucleotides read TGTGCCAGCAGCCCCTCCGGACTAGCGCTCGAGACCCAGTACTTC. Its protein product is CASSPSGLALETQYF. This chain uses TRBV9 with TRBJ2-5; 9 nucleotides agree with TRBD2. Unmatched junction bases numbered 9, after V lost 4 bases and J lost 5 bases. The germline V gene has CDR1 SGDLS and CDR2 YYNGEE. The CDR3 is made up of 15 amino acids.

The DNA of the CDR3 is TGTGCCAGCAGAGGGGGACAGCTCAATCAGCCCCAGCATTTT. Its translation is CASRGGQLNQPQHF. V and J are TRBV28 and TRBJ1-5; 7 bases map to TRBD1. CDR3 size: 14 residues. CDR1 and CDR2 from the germline V gene are MDHEN and SYDVKM. V shed 6 bases, J shed 3 bases, and the junction held 5 bases outside the gene matches. Full variable domain (outside the CDR3, taken from reference TRBV28 and TRBJ1-5): DVKVTQSSRYLVKRTGEKVFLECVQDMDHENMFWYRQDPGLGLRLIYFSYDVKMKEKGDIPEGYSVSREKKERFSLILESASTNQTSMYLCASRGGQLNQPQHFGDGTRLSIL.